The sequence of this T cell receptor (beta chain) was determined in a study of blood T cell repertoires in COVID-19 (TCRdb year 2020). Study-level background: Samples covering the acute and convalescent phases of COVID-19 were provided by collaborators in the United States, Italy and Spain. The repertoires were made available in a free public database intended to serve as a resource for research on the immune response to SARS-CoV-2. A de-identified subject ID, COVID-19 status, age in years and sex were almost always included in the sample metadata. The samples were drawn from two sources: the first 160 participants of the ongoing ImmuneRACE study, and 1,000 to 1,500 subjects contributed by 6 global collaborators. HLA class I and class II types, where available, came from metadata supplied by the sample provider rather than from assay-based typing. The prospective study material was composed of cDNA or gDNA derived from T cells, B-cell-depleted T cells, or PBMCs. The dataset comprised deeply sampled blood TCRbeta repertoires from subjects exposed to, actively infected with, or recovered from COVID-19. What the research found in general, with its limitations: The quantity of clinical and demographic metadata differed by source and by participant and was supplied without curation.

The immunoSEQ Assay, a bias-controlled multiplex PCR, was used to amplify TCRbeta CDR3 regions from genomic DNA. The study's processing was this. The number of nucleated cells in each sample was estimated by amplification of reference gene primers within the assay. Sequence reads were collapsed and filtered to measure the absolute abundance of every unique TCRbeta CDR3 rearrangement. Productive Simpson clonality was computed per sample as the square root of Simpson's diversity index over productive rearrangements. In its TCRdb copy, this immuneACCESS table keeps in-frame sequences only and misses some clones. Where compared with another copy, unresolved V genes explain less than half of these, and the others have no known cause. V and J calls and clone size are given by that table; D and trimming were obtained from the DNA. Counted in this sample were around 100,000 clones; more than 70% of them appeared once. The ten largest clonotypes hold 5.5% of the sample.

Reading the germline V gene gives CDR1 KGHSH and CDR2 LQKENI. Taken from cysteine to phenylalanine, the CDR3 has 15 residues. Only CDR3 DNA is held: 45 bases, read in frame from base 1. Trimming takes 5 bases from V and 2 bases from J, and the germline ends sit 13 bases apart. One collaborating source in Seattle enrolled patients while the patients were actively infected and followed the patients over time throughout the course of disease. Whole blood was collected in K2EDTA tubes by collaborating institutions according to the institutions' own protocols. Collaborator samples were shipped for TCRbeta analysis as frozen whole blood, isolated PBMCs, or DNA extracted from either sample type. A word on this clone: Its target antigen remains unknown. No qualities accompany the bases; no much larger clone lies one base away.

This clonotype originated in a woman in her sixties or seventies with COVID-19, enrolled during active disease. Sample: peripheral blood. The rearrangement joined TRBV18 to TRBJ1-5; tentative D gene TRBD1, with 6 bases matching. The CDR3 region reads CASSKGVSGNQPQHF. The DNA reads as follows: TGTGCCAGCTCAAAGGGGGTATCGGGCAATCAGCCCCAGCATTTT.